This T cell receptor beta chain was captured by sequencing in a study of blood T cell repertoires in COVID-19. Assay used: immunoSEQ multiplex PCR; TCRdb lists only in-frame clones, some missing. Seen here are roughly 60,000 clones, approximately 84% observed once, and the top ten hold less than 30%. Trimming shortened V by 2 bases and J by 4 bases, and 14 bases separated the two germline ends. Germline CDR1 and CDR2: SNHLY and FYNNEI. The CDR3 loop spans 15 amino acids. The J gene is TRBJ1-2, the V gene TRBV2; D is uncertain. The TCR sequence derives from a human donor in a cohort sampled during active COVID-19. Input material: peripheral blood. CDR3 nucleotide sequence: TGTGCCAGCAGTGAACGGGGAACTGAAGGCTATGGCTACACCTTC. Protein sequence: CASSERGTEGYGYTF.